This T cell receptor (beta chain) came from a study of OX40 agonist ivuxolimab in advanced cancers. Trimming took 4 bases from V and 1 from J, leaving 11 bases between them. This CDR3 comprises 14 residues. CDR1 is SGHRS and CDR2 is YFSETQ in the germline V gene. Profiling relied on immunoSEQ multiplex PCR, and the TCRdb table lists in-frame clones only, not all of them. The sample holds about 110,000 clones, 80% to 95% seen once. The sequencing used CD4+ or CD8+ T cells sorted from blood, collected in a trial of the OX40 agonist ivuxolimab. The chain couples TRBV5-1 to TRBJ1-1; D gene unclear. The sequence came from an adult with an advanced solid tumor such as melanoma, head and neck, liver or kidney cancer. Here the CDR3 DNA reads TGCGCCAGCAGCCCTGGGGTCTCGAACACTGAAGCTTTCTTT. Its protein product is CASSPGVSNTEAFF.